The T cell receptor (beta chain) described here comes from a study of T-cell reconstitution after alpha-beta-depleted transplantation in children. Regarding the study as a whole: Diversity and T-cell counts at one year after transplant derived mostly from new T cells.

This clonotype was counted only a few times. Its antigen is as yet unknown. This CDR3 has 15 residues. Germline assignment: CDR1 SQVTM and CDR2 ANQGSEA. The V and J ends lost 5 bases and 1 base respectively, with 17 bases between them. A TCRbeta library incorporating unique molecular identifiers was prepared. TCRdb re-called the PCR reads through MiXCR, storing one row per CDR3 protein. The table records about 1,000,000 distinct CDR3 sequences, about 31% of them present only once. The TCR comes from a boy in the first two years of life who had a stem cell transplant for SCID, so the T cells may come from the graft donor. The chain uses TRBV29-1 and TRBJ2-5; perhaps TRBD1 as D (6 bases). The sequenced sample was PBMCs, mostly from graft donor cells, obtained 360 days after TCRalphabeta/CD19-depleted stem cell transplant. The CDR3 spells CSVLGGRGIQETQYF. The CDR3 DNA is TGCAGCGTTCTCGGAGGCAGGGGAATCCAAGAGACCCAGTACTTC. The entire variable domain, with the rest obtained from reference TRBV29-1 and TRBJ2-5, is as follows: SAVISQKPSRDICQRGTSLTIQCQVDSQVTMMFWYRQQPGQSLTLIATANQGSEATYESGFVIDKFPISRPNLTFSTLTVSNMSPEDSSIYLCSVLGGRGIQETQYFGPGTRLLVL.